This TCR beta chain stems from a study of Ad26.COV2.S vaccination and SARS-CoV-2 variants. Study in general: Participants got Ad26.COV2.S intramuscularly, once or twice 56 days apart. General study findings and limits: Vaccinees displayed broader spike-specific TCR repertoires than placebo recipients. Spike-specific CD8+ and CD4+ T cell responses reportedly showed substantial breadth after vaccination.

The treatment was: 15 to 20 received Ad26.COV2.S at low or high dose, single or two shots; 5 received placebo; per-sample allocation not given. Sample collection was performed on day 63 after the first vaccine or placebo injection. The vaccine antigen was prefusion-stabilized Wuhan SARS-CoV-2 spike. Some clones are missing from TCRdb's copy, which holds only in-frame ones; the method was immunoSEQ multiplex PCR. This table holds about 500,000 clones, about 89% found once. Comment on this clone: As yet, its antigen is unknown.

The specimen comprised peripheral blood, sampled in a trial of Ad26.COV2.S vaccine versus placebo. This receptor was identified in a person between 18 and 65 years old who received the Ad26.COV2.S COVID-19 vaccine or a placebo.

The CDR3 sequence is CASSPPGTSGGLTDTQYF. CDR3 DNA sequence: TGTGCCAGCTCACCACCGGGGACTAGCGGGGGGCTGACAGATACGCAGTATTTT. The chain links TRBV18 to TRBJ2-3, with 15 bases that match TRBD2. The length of the CDR3 is 18 residues. The germline CDR1 and CDR2 sequences are KGHSH and LQKENI. V gave up 0 bases and J gave up 3 bases; unmatched junction bases: 4.